Here is one T cell receptor beta chain with its context. Its antigen is not identified. The data belong to a study of vaccination effects on CD4 cells after COVID-19. Study-wide context: The study sampled a couple of convalescent patients 16 days and one week before vaccination. Study-wide results and limits: A shortage of convalescent patients and an absence of early post-infection timepoints characterized the study.

The length of the CDR3 is 13 residues. The germline V gene has CDR1 SGHTA and CDR2 FQGTGA. Germline trimming cut 5 bases from V and 10 bases from J; bases unmatched to any gene: 8. ViraFEST assay sequencing came after antigen-specific CD4+ T cells were expanded with viral peptide pools. Isolating CD4+ T cells followed more than 9 days of culture. Documented for the person is a PCR-confirmed SARS-CoV-2 infection occurring between March and December 2020. Fresh IL-2-containing medium replaced half the medium on days 3 and 7. TCRdb's table, derived via immunoSEQ multiplex PCR, lists solely in-frame clones and lacks some. The table shows tens of thousands of clones, with around 79% occurring only once.

This chain links TRBV7-3 with TRBJ1-1; 9 bases align to TRBD1. Sequenced material: CD4+ T cells from PBMCs cultured with HCoV-NL63 spike peptides, taken before COVID-19 vaccination. The source is a human donor who had a prior SARS-CoV-2 infection. The chain's CDR3 is CASSPGQGNAAFF. CDR3 nucleotides: TGTGCCAGCAGCCCGGGACAGGGAAATGCAGCTTTCTTT.